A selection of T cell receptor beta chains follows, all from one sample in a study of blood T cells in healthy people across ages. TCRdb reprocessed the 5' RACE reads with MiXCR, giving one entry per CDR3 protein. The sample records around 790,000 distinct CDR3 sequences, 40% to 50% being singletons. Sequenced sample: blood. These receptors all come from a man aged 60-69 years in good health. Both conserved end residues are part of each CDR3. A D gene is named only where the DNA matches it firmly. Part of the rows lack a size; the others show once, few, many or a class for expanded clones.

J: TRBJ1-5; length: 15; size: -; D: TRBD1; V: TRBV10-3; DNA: TGTGCCGTCAGTGAGTCAGGACAGGGTCATCAGCCCCAGCATTTT; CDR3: CAVSESGQGHQPQHF
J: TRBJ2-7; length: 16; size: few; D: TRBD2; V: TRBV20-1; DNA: TGCAGTGCTAGAGATTTCAGAGGGACTAAAGGAAACGAGCAGTACTTC; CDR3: CSARDFRGTKGNEQYF
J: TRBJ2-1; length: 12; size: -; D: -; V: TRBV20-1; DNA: TGCAGTGCTAGCGGGGCGGCCGGTGAGCAGTTCTTC; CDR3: CSASGAAGEQFF
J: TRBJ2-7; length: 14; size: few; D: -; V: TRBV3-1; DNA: TGTGCCAGCAGCCAAGGGGCGACAGGCTCCGAGCAGTACTTC; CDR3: CASSQGATGSEQYF
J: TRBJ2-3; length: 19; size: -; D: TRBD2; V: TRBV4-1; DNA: TGCGCCAGCAGCCAAGAGGGGACTAGCGGGGGTACTAGCACAGATACGCAGTATTTT; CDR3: CASSQEGTSGGTSTDTQYF
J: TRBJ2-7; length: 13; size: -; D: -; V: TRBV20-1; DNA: TGCAGTGTAGCCAGGCCTAGCTCCTACGAGCAGTACTTC; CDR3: CSVARPSSYEQYF
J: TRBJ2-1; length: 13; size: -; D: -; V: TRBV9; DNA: TGTGCCAGCAGCGGGGCCGTTTACAATGAGCAGTTCTTC; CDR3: CASSGAVYNEQFF
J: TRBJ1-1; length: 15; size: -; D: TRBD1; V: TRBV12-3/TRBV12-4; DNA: TGTGCCAGCAGTCCAGGACAGGGGGCTGCCACTGAAGCTTTCTTT; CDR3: CASSPGQGAATEAFF
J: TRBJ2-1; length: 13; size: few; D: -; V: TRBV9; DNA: TGTGCCAGCAGCGTAGACGACTACAATGAGCAGTTCTTC; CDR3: CASSVDDYNEQFF
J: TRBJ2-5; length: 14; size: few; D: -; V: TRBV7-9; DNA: TGTGCCAGCAGCTTACAGGGGACTCAAGAGACCCAGTACTTC; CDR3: CASSLQGTQETQYF
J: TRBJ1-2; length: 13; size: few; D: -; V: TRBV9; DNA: TGTGCCAGCAGCGAGTCAAGCGGCTATGGCTACACCTTC; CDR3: CASSESSGYGYTF
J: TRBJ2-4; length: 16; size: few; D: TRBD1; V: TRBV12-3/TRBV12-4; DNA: TGTGCCAGCAGTCCAAACAGGGGGATAGCCAAAAACATTCAGTACTTC; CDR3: CASSPNRGIAKNIQYF
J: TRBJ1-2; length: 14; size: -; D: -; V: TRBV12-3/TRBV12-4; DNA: TGTGCCAGCAGTTTTGTGGGTGGTGAGGATGGCTACACCTTC; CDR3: CASSFVGGEDGYTF
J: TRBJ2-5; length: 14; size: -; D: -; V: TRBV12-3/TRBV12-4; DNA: TGTGCCAGCAGTTTACAGACGGGGCAAGAGACCCAGTACTTC; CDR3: CASSLQTGQETQYF
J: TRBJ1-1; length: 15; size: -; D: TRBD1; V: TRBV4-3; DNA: TGCGCCAGCAGCCAACGACAGGGCGTTCCAACTGAAGCTTTCTTT; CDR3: CASSQRQGVPTEAFF
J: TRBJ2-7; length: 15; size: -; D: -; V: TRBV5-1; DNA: TGCGCCAGCAGCCCGGCGGCGGAACTTAGGCACGAGCAGTACTTC; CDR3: CASSPAAELRHEQYF
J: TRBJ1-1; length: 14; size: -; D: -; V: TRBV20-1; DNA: TGCAGTGCTCCCTTTGTGCGGGACCACACTGAAGCTTTCTTT; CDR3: CSAPFVRDHTEAFF
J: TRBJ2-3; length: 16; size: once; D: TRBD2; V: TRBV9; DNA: TGTGCCAGCAGCGTCCTAGCGGGGGGGCGGGAAGATACGCAGTATTTT; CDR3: CASSVLAGGREDTQYF
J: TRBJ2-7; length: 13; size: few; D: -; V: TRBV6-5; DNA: TGTGCCAGCAAGGCCCCCGTCTCCTACGAGCAGTACTTC; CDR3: CASKAPVSYEQYF
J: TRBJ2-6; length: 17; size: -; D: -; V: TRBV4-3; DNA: TGCGCCGGCAGCCAAGATACGATGGGTGGTGGGGCCAACGTCCTGACTTTC; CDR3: CAGSQDTMGGGANVLTF
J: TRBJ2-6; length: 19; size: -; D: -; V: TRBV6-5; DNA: TGTGCCAGCAGTTACGGCACCCGGGGCCTAGGCTCTGGGGCCAACGTCCTGACTTTC; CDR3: CASSYGTRGLGSGANVLTF
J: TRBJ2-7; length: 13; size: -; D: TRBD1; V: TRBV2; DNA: TGTGCCAGCCACGGGACAGGGGTCTACGAGCAGTACTTC; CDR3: CASHGTGVYEQYF
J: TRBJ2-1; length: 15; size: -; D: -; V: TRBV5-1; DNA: TGCGCCAGCAGGCCTACAGGGCACCCTTCAGATGAGCAGTTCTTC; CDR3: CASRPTGHPSDEQFF
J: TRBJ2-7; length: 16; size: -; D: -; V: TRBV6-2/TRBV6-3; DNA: TGTGCCAGCAGCCCCGGGGCGGGACTCTCCTGGGACGAGCAGTACTTC; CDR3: CASSPGAGLSWDEQYF
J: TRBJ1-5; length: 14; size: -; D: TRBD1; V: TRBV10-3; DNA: TGTGCCATCAGTGAGAACAGGGGGGGTCAGCCCCAGCATTTT; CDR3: CAISENRGGQPQHF
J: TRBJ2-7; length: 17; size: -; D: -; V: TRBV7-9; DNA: TGTGCCAGCAGCCTAGGGGGCTCCGAGACTAGCGTTCATGAGCAGTACTTC; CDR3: CASSLGGSETSVHEQYF
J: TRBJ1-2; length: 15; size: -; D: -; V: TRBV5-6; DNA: TGTGCCAGCAGCCTCTGGCCCCCAGAGGACTATGGCTACACCTTC; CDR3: CASSLWPPEDYGYTF
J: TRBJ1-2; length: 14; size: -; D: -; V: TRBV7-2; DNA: TGTGCCAGCAGCTTAGGCCAAAGAAGGGATGGCTACACCTTC; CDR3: CASSLGQRRDGYTF
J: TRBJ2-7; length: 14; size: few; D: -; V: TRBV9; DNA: TGTGCCAGCAGCGTATCTAGCGAGGGATACGAGCAGTACTTC; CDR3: CASSVSSEGYEQYF
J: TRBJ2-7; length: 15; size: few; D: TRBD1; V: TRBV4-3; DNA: TGCGCCAGCAGCCAGTCGAGACAGGGGGCGACGGAGCAGTACTTC; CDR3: CASSQSRQGATEQYF
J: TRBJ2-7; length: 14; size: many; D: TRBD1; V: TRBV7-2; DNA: TGTGCCAGCAGCTTATTGGGACAGGGGTACGAGCAGTACTTC; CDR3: CASSLLGQGYEQYF
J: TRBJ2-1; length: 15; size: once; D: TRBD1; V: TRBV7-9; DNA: TGTGCCAGCAGCATGGGACAGGGGTTCTACAATGAGCAGTTCTTC; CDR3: CASSMGQGFYNEQFF
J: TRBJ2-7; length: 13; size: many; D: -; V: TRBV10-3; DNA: TGTGCCATCAGTGAACGCGGCAAGTACGAGCAGTACTTC; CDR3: CAISERGKYEQYF
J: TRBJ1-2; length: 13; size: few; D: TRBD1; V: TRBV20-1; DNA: TGCAGTGCTAGAGATACAGGGGTCTATGGCTACACCTTC; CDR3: CSARDTGVYGYTF
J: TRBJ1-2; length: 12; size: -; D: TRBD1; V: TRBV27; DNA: TGTGCCAGCAGAGGGACAGCCGGCGGCTACACCTTC; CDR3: CASRGTAGGYTF